This T cell receptor (beta chain) was captured in a study of T-cell reconstitution after alpha-beta-depleted transplantation in children. A TCRbeta library incorporating unique molecular identifiers was prepared. TCRdb called the PCR reads again in MiXCR, with one record for every CDR3 protein. Counted here are under 850,000 distinct CDR3 sequences, about an eighth occurring once; the ten biggest clones make up 0.79%. The germline V gene has CDR1 SGHDT and CDR2 YYEEEE. CDR3 size: 21 residues. The trim removed 4 bases at V and 6 bases at J, leaving 23 bases unmatched. V and J are TRBV5-6 and TRBJ2-1; 12 bases map to TRBD1. Here the sequenced sample was PBMCs, taken before TCRalphabeta/CD19-depleted stem cell transplant. The source is a girl aged 2-10 years with congenital amegakaryocytic thrombocytopenia, due to receive a stem cell transplant. CDR3 protein: CASSLWTGTGGRREGLNEQFF. CDR3 sequence (DNA): TGTGCCAGCAGCCTGTGGACCGGGACAGGGGGCCGTCGGGAGGGACTCAATGAGCAGTTCTTC.